The 31 T cell receptor beta chains in this list originate from one sample, sequenced in a study of T cells in Graves' hyperthyroidism and ophthalmopathy. Amplified TCR beta CDR3 regions derived from RNA transcripts. During a first-round RT-PCR of the TCR CDR3, the HTBI primer set was used. TCRdb reprocessed the multiplex PCR reads with MiXCR, giving one entry per CDR3 protein. The sample lists some 500,000 distinct CDR3 sequences; under 15% were seen once. Sequenced material: blood. Receptors originate from a woman aged 18-29 years with Graves' hyperthyroidism.

The chain combines TRBV9 with TRBJ1-2; D is perhaps TRBD1 (6 bases). Trimming left V 0 bases short and J 4 bases short, with 13 bases between. The CDR3 length is 15 residues. Germline values: CDR1 SGDLS, CDR2 YYNGEE. The CDR3 region has the DNA TGTGCCAGCAGCGTAGATCTGGGGGCGGCCTATGGCTACACCTTC. This translates into CASSVDLGAAYGYTF. The entire variable domain, with the rest obtained from reference TRBV9 and TRBJ1-2, is as follows: DSGVTQTPKHLITATGQRVTLRCSPRSGDLSVYWYQQSLDQGLQFLIQYYNGEERAKGNILERFSAQQFPDLHSELNLSSLELGDSALYFCASSVDLGAAYGYTFGSGTRLTVV.

This clonotype has at least ten counts. The chain recombines TRBV6-5 with TRBJ1-1, with 7 bases lining up with TRBD1. Trimming at V came to 1 base and at J to 0 bases, leaving 2 bases not matched to a gene. The CDR3 contains 15 residues. Germline V CDR1 and CDR2: MNHEY, SVGAGI. This chain's CDR3 is CASSYYTGVNTEAFF. CDR3 DNA sequence: TGTGCCAGCAGTTACTATACAGGGGTGAACACTGAAGCTTTCTTT.

This clonotype showed up many times. V usage is TRBV10-3 and J usage is TRBJ2-7; D is possibly TRBD1 (6 bases). The CDR3 consists of 13 residues. The V and J ends lost 11 bases and 1 base respectively, with 15 bases between them. Germline V gives CDR1 ENHRY, CDR2 SYGVKD. The CDR3 sequence: CASLEDRSYEQYF. As DNA, the CDR3 is TGTGCCTCCTTAGAGGACAGATCCTACGAGCAGTACTTC.

This clonotype showed up just a few times. The V call is TRBV10-1, the J call TRBJ2-2, with TRBD2 matching over 12 bases. CDR1 and CDR2 (germline): WNHNN, SYGVQD (reference sequence). The CDR3 has 16 residues. V lost 4 bases and J lost 4; bases outside the gene matches: 4. CDR3 nucleotides: TGCGCCAGCAGTGGACTAGCGGGAGTGGGCACCGGGGAGCTGTTTTTT. As protein: CASSGLAGVGTGELFF.

Only a few counts were recorded for this clonotype. The chain links TRBV5-4 to TRBJ1-4; D not resolved. CDR3 length equals 14 residues. Trimming took off 2 bases at V and 2 bases at J, with 7 bases between the two ends. Germline CDR1 and CDR2: SGHNT and YYREEE (reference sequence). The CDR3 here is CASSFGGTNEKLFF. CDR3 DNA: TGTGCCAGCAGCTTCGGAGGGACTAATGAAAAACTGTTTTTT.

In this sample, this clonotype turned up many times. The genes are TRBV5-1 and TRBJ2-5; 7 nucleotides line up with TRBD2. Germline V gene lookup returns CDR1 SGHRS and CDR2 YFSETQ. The CDR3 runs 14 residues. With 4 bases clipped from V and 4 bases from J, the junction kept 7 bases outside the gene matches. The CDR3 sequence: CASSEGRALETQYF. The CDR3 DNA reads TGCGCCAGCAGCGAGGGGAGGGCCTTAGAGACCCAGTACTTC. Combining the CDR3 with reference TRBV5-1 and TRBJ2-5 gives the whole variable domain KAGVTQTPRYLIKTRGQQVTLSCSPISGHRSVSWYQQTPGQGLQFLFEYFSETQRNKGNFPGRFSGRQFSNSRSEMNVSTLELGDSALYLCASSEGRALETQYFGPGTRLLVL.

This clonotype was counted only a few times. The rearrangement uses TRBV27 and TRBJ1-2; D is perhaps TRBD1 (5 bases). The V gene's germline CDR1 is MNHEY and CDR2 SMNVEV (reference sequence). Deletions cut 6 bases from V and 6 bases from J, with 14 bases between. The CDR3 runs to 13 residues. The CDR3 here is CASSPRVGHGYTF. CDR3 nucleotides: TGTGCCAGCAGCCCCAGGGTGGGACATGGCTACACCTTC.

This clonotype has at least ten counts. The genes are TRBV27 and TRBJ1-2; 10 bases match TRBD1. The germline CDR1 and CDR2 sequences are MNHEY and SMNVEV (reference sequence). The ends lost 8 bases at V and 7 bases at J; junction bases unmatched: 1. The CDR3 covers 11 residues. The CDR3 DNA reads as TGTGCCAGCGGGACAGGGGTTGGCTACACCTTC. Amino acid sequence: CASGTGVGYTF.

This clonotype has ten or more counts. The V call is TRBV10-3, the J call TRBJ1-1; a weak D match, TRBD1 (6 bases). This CDR3 spans 14 amino acids. V gave up 8 bases and J gave up 1 base, with 14 bases separating them. Looked up from germline, CDR1 is ENHRY and CDR2 is SYGVKD. The CDR3 here is CAIRNSTGNTEAFF. CDR3 in DNA: TGTGCCATCCGGAACTCGACAGGGAACACTGAAGCTTTCTTT.

This clonotype was detected only a few times. The V gene is TRBV6-1, the J gene TRBJ2-2, with D perhaps TRBD1 or TRBD2 (5 bases each). Between the trimmed V and J ends, which lost 10 bases and 4 bases, there was a span of 13 bases. This CDR3 comprises 13 residues. Germline V gene data show CDR1 as MNHNS and CDR2 as SASEGT. The CDR3: CATWRGATGELFF. CDR3 coding DNA: TGTGCCACCTGGCGAGGGGCCACCGGGGAGCTGTTTTTT.

A remark on this clonotype: A much more abundant neighbour one base away suggests this may be a read error. The chain uses TRBV7-9 and TRBJ2-1; D uncertain. Near its end, the DNA agrees better with TRBJ2-7, so the J call may be wrong. Germline-derived CDR1 and CDR2 are SEHNR and FQNEAQ (reference sequence). The CDR3 covers 18 residues. CDR3 sequence: CASSLSHRQRSSYNEQYF. CDR3 coding DNA: TGTGCCAGCAGCTTAAGTCACCGTCAGCGAAGCTCCTACAATGAGCAGTACTTC.

This clonotype was observed a few times. The chain recombines TRBV6-1 with TRBJ1-1; the D gene is possibly TRBD1 (5 bases). The CDR3 runs 12 residues. The germline V gene has CDR1 MNHNS and CDR2 SASEGT. The V end lost 6 bases, the J end lost 8 bases, and 13 bases lay between the germline ends. CDR3 sequence: CASRSGTPEAFF. The CDR3 DNA is TGTGCCAGCAGGTCCGGGACCCCCGAAGCTTTCTTT.

This clonotype was recorded a few times. This chain uses TRBV7-9 with TRBJ2-2; TRBD1 is a possible D gene (5 bases). CDR1 and CDR2 (germline): SEHNR, FQNEAQ (reference sequence). CDR3 size: 14 residues. Trimming took off 5 bases at V and 5 bases at J, with 12 bases between the two ends. The CDR3 here is CASSDKGWTGELFF. DNA of the CDR3: TGTGCCAGCAGCGACAAGGGGTGGACCGGGGAGCTGTTTTTT.

The chain has TRBV4-1 and TRBJ2-1, with D perhaps TRBD2 (6 bases). The CDR3 runs to 15 residues. CDR1 MGHRA and CDR2 YSYEKL come from the germline V gene. The V and J ends lost 4 bases and 7 bases respectively, with 17 bases between them. This chain's CDR3 is CASSRTGAGENEQFF. In DNA form, the CDR3 reads TGCGCCAGCAGCCGGACGGGAGCAGGAGAGAATGAGCAGTTCTTC.

The chain links TRBV24-1 to TRBJ2-3; tentatively, D is TRBD2 (5 bases). The germline gives CDR1 KGHDR, CDR2 SFDVKD. The CDR3 is 15 residues long. Trimming stripped 3 bases from V and 6 bases from J, with 15 bases between. The CDR3 DNA reads as TGTGCCACCAGTGATCTACCCCACTCGGGGGATACGCAGTATTTT. Translating it yields CATSDLPHSGDTQYF.

This clonotype was observed a few times. A clone one base away is much larger, so this may be a read error. V usage is TRBV5-6 and J usage is TRBJ2-1, with 11 bases that match TRBD2. CDR3 length equals 16 residues. Looked up from germline, CDR1 is SGHDT and CDR2 is YYEEEE. The DNA for the CDR3 is TGTGCCAGCGGCTTGAGACTAGCGGGACGGGGGAATGAGCAGTTCTTC. Encoded protein: CASGLRLAGRGNEQFF.

This clonotype was counted between two and nine times. The rearrangement uses TRBV20-1 and TRBJ1-2; D is unresolved. CDR3 length: 14 residues. V was cut by 0 bases and J by 4 bases, with 12 bases left in between. Germline V gene data show CDR1 as DFQATT and CDR2 as SNEGSKA (reference sequence). CDR3 bases: TGCAGTGCTAGAGATGGTGGAGGGCGCTATGGCTACACCTTC. Translation gives CSARDGGGRYGYTF.

This clonotype was counted many times. The genes are TRBV5-1 and TRBJ2-1, with 14 bases aligning to TRBD2. The V and J ends lost 4 bases and 6 bases, in that order; junction bases with no gene match: 6. The germline gives CDR1 SGHRS, CDR2 YFSETQ. CDR3 length: 16 residues. The CDR3 region is CASSPGLAGDGNEQFF. The CDR3 DNA reads TGCGCCAGCAGCCCGGGACTAGCGGGAGACGGCAATGAGCAGTTCTTC.

This clonotype was counted a few times. A much more abundant neighbour one base away suggests this may be a read error. The chain combines TRBV2 with TRBJ1-5; D uncertain. The germline V gene has CDR1 SNHLY and CDR2 FYNNEI. The CDR3 is made up of 12 amino acids. CDR3 sequence (DNA): TGTGCCAGCCACGGGCCCGGGCAGCCCCAGCGTTTT. As protein: CASHGPGQPQRF. Full variable domain (missing parts from reference TRBV2 and TRBJ1-5): EPEVTQTPSHQVTQMGQEVILRCVPISNHLYFYWYRQILGQKVEFLVSFYNNEISEKSEIFDDQFSVERPDGSNFTLKIRSTKLEDSAMYFCASHGPGQPQRFGDGTRLSIL.

This clonotype was picked up a small number of times. The V gene is TRBV4-2, the J gene TRBJ1-5; 10 bases match TRBD1. CDR3 length: 15 residues. Germline trimming cut 3 bases from V and 5 bases from J; bases unmatched to any gene: 4. Germline V gene lookup returns CDR1 LGHNA and CDR2 YNFKEQ. Written as DNA, the CDR3 is TGTGCCAGCAGCCAGGACGGACAGGGGGATCAGCCCCAGCATTTT. Translation: CASSQDGQGDQPQHF.

A word on this clonotype: A read error is likely, as this CDR3 ends without the conserved phenylalanine or tryptophan. The rearrangement joins TRBV29-1 to TRBJ2-5; 12 positions match TRBD1. Germline V lookup: CDR1 SQVTM, CDR2 ANQGSEA. The CDR3 runs to 15 residues. The V segment lost 6 bases and the J segment 5 bases; nucleotides outside the gene matches: 10. In DNA form, the CDR3 reads TGCAGCGTACCGCCGGGACAGGGGGCGCCGGAGACCCAGTACCTC. Amino acids: CSVPPGQGAPETQYL.

This clonotype was recorded many times. The genes are TRBV2 and TRBJ2-1, with TRBD2 matching 11 bases. Germline V lookup: CDR1 SNHLY, CDR2 FYNNEI. V trimming: 4 bases; J trimming: 5 bases; junction bases outside the gene matches: 7. CDR3 length: 16 amino acids. The chain's CDR3 is CASSVSSGRTNNEQFF. For the CDR3, the DNA is TGTGCCAGCAGTGTCTCTAGCGGGAGGACTAACAATGAGCAGTTCTTC.

This clonotype was seen many times. DNA of the CDR3: TGTGCCACCAGTACGTCAGGGACCGGGGCCAACGTCCTGACTTTC. Amino acids: CATSTSGTGANVLTF. The chain joins TRBV24-1 to TRBJ2-6; D tentatively reads TRBD1 or TRBD2 (5 bases each). Germline V CDR1 and CDR2: KGHDR, SFDVKD. V lost 6 bases and J lost 4, with 12 bases in between. This CDR3 contains 15 residues.

In regard to this clonotype: A read error may be the cause here, since a much bigger clone is one base away. This rearrangement joins TRBV6-1 to TRBJ2-7, with a possible D match to TRBD2 (5 bases). V was trimmed by 7 bases and J by 0 bases, leaving 13 bases between them. Germline values: CDR1 MNHNS, CDR2 SASEGT. This CDR3 has 14 residues. CDR3 sequence: CASKAGGYSYEQYF. CDR3 in DNA: TGTGCCAGCAAGGCTGGCGGGTACTCCTACGAGCAGTACTTC.

This clonotype was seen repeatedly, ten times or more. The V gene is TRBV12-3 or TRBV12-4, the J gene TRBJ1-2; the match to TRBD1 covers 9 bases. The CDR3 sequence is 14 residues long. V shed 8 bases and J 4 bases; nucleotides not matched to a gene: 8. In DNA, the CDR3 is TGTGCCAGCGGAACAGGGGGCCTTCCCTATGGCTACACCTTC. Amino acids: CASGTGGLPYGYTF.

This clonotype was recorded at least ten times. J is TRBJ2-3 and V is TRBV5-1; maybe TRBD1 (5 bases). Germline lookup yields CDR1 SGHRS and CDR2 YFSETQ. The CDR3 is 14 amino acids. The germline V and J ends were trimmed by 7 bases and 0 bases, with 12 bases remaining between them. In nucleotides, the CDR3 is TGCGCCAGCGCCCCAGGGTCTAGCACAGATACGCAGTATTTT. Amino acid sequence: CASAPGSSTDTQYF.

This clonotype has at least ten counts. The chain carries TRBV27 and TRBJ2-3; D is possibly TRBD2 (5 bases). Per the germline V gene, CDR1 is MNHEY and CDR2 is SMNVEV (reference sequence). V shed 2 bases and J shed 4 bases, with 7 bases lying between them. The length of the CDR3 is 13 residues. CDR3 nucleotide sequence: TGTGCCAGCAGTTTAGCGAGGGCAGATACGCAGTATTTT. Translating gives CASSLARADTQYF.

In this sample, this clonotype turned up many times. The genes are TRBV7-9 and TRBJ2-7, with TRBD2 as a possible D gene (5 bases). V was cut by 2 bases and J by 4 bases, with 12 bases left in between. CDR1 is SEHNR and CDR2 is FQNEAQ in the germline V gene (reference sequence). The CDR3 totals 14 residues. The CDR3 nucleotides read TGTGCCAGCAGCTTATCCAGCGGAGCGTACGAGCAGTACGTC. It codes for CASSLSSGAYEQYV.

This clonotype was counted between two and nine times. The chain links TRBV6-2 or TRBV6-3 to TRBJ2-1, with D perhaps TRBD1 or TRBD2 (6 bases each). Germline V lookup: CDR1 MNHEY, CDR2 SVGEGT. The CDR3 runs to 16 residues. The V and J ends lost 6 bases and 2 bases respectively, with 17 bases between them. The chain's CDR3 is CASSPQVGGAYNEQFF. CDR3 in DNA: TGTGCCAGCAGCCCCCAGGTCGGGGGCGCCTACAATGAGCAGTTCTTC.

This clonotype was observed many times. V and J are TRBV7-9 and TRBJ2-1; unclear D gene. Deletions cut 4 bases from V and 8 bases from J, with 12 bases between. CDR3 length: 13 amino acids. The germline V gene encodes CDR1 SEHNR and CDR2 FQNEAQ (reference sequence). CDR3: CASSSDPPDEQFF. CDR3 DNA sequence: TGTGCCAGCAGCTCAGATCCCCCAGATGAGCAGTTCTTC.

This chain uses TRBV6-2 or TRBV6-3 with TRBJ2-1; D is unclear. V was clipped by 6 bases and J by 6 bases, with 9 bases between them. Germline V CDR1 and CDR2: MNHEY, SVGEGT. The CDR3 sequence is 12 residues long. The CDR3 is CASSRMGNEQFF. The CDR3 region has the DNA TGTGCCAGCAGCAGGATGGGCAATGAGCAGTTCTTC.